The 32 T cell receptor beta chains reported below all come from one sample, sequenced in a study of shared clonotypes between healthy human individuals. Data came from immunoSEQ multiplex PCR; TCRdb stores just in-frame clones and leaves some out. The table records millions of clones, over 90% of them present only once. Sequences were obtained from naive CD4+ T cells from PBMCs. Subset described: CD45RA+ positively selected. The receptors derive from a man between 18 and 29 years old in good health. Some clones in this sample may be carry-over from other donors' samples.

The chain combines TRBV11-2 with TRBJ2-3; TRBD2 aligns across 10 bases. Trimming took 1 base from V and 6 from J; bases not matched to a gene: 10. The V gene's germline CDR1 is SGHAT and CDR2 FQNNGV. The CDR3 extends over 17 amino acids. The CDR3 DNA is TGTGCCAGCAGCTTAGCCCTAGCGGGAGAATCGGTGGATACGCAGTATTTT. It translates to CASSLALAGESVDTQYF.

This CDR3 is CASSSPTSVETQYF. For the CDR3, the DNA is TGTGCCAGCAGTTCGCCGACTAGCGTAGAGACCCAGTACTTC. This rearrangement joins TRBV28 to TRBJ2-5, with 8 bases lining up with TRBD2. CDR3 size: 14 residues. Germline V gene sequence: CDR1 MDHEN, CDR2 SYDVKM. J was trimmed by 4 bases and V by 4 bases; bases with no gene match: 5.

The CDR3 protein is CASSPDRVRPVDYEQYF. Here the CDR3 DNA reads TGTGCCAGCAGTCCGGACAGGGTAAGACCCGTGGACTACGAGCAGTACTTC. V usage is TRBV14 and J usage is TRBJ2-7; 8 nucleotides line up with TRBD1. Unmatched junction bases numbered 16, after V lost 6 bases and J lost 3 bases. Germline V gene data show CDR1 as SGHDN and CDR2 as FVKESK. This CDR3 has 17 amino acids.

V gene TRBV29-1 combines with J gene TRBJ2-3; either TRBD1 or TRBD2 may supply D (5 bases each). The CDR3 consists of 16 residues. Trimming took off 7 bases at V and 5 bases at J, with 25 bases between the two ends. The V gene's germline CDR1 is SQVTM and CDR2 ANQGSEA. The CDR3 DNA is TGCAGCGCGAGAGGGGTAAGGGGCGGCGGAGGAGATACGCAGTATTTT. Translation: CSARGVRGGGGDTQYF.

The chain links TRBV4-3 to TRBJ2-2, with 8 bases aligning to TRBD1. CDR1 is LGHNA and CDR2 is YSLEER in the germline V gene. The CDR3 length is 17 residues. With V trimmed by 0 bases and J by 7 bases, 10 bases remained unmatched. CDR3 sequence: CASSQEVGTGDDGELFF. For the CDR3, the DNA is TGCGCCAGCAGCCAAGAAGTGGGGACAGGTGACGACGGGGAGCTGTTTTTT.

About this clone itself: Additional DNA sequences in this sample encode the identical CDR3. The chain carries TRBV28 and TRBJ2-1; a possible D gene is TRBD2 (5 bases). Germline-derived CDR1 and CDR2 are MDHEN and SYDVKM. Trimming shortened V by 1 base and J by 8 bases, and 6 bases separated the two germline ends. This CDR3 contains 12 residues. The CDR3 coding sequence is TGTGCCAGCAGTTTATACGGGGATGAGCAGTTCTTC. This codes for CASSLYGDEQFF.

The rearrangement links TRBV14 to TRBJ2-6, with 7 bases matching TRBD1. V lost 0 bases and J lost 3; bases outside the gene matches: 8. Germline V CDR1 and CDR2: SGHDN, FVKESK. The CDR3 covers 18 residues. The CDR3 region is CASSQDQGVLRGANVLTF. CDR3 sequence (DNA): TGTGCCAGCAGCCAAGATCAGGGGGTTCTGCGTGGGGCCAACGTCCTGACTTTC.

The J gene is TRBJ1-3, the V gene TRBV6-5; no reliable D call. This CDR3 region has 14 residues. Trimming shortened V by 0 bases and J by 4 bases, and 7 bases separated the two germline ends. The germline V gene has CDR1 MNHEY and CDR2 SVGAGI. DNA of the CDR3: TGTGCCAGCAGTTACTCGCCGGGGGGAAACACCATATATTTT. Its protein is CASSYSPGGNTIYF.

V gene TRBV30 combines with J gene TRBJ2-5; D is uncertain. Per germline, CDR1 GTSNPN and CDR2 SVGIG (reference sequence). Trimming removed 1 base from V and 1 base from J, with 19 bases in between. The CDR3 runs 17 residues. The CDR3 spells CAWSASSVRTGQETQYF. CDR3 sequence (DNA): TGTGCCTGGAGTGCGTCCTCTGTCAGGACGGGCCAAGAGACCCAGTACTTC.

This clone was detected only once. The chain recombines TRBV19 with TRBJ1-5; tentative D call: TRBD1 (6 bases). Trimming shortened V by 10 bases and J by 2 bases, and 21 bases separated the two germline ends. The CDR3 is 16 residues long. Germline loops: CDR1 LNHDA, CDR2 SQIVND (reference sequence). The CDR3 sequence: CATSMWGARGNQPQHF. As DNA, the CDR3 is TGTGCCACATCCATGTGGGGGGCTAGAGGCAATCAGCCCCAGCATTTT. Filled out from reference TRBV19 and TRBJ1-5, the complete variable domain reads DGGITQSPKYLFRKEGQNVTLSCEQNLNHDAMYWYRQDPGQGLRLIYYSQIVNDFQKGDIAEGYSVSREKKESFPLTVTSAQKNPTAFYLCATSMWGARGNQPQHFGDGTRLSIL.

The rearrangement uses TRBV11-3 and TRBJ2-1; 9 bases align to TRBD2. Germline values: CDR1 SGHNT, CDR2 YENEEA. The trim removed 7 bases at V and 8 bases at J, leaving 12 bases unmatched. The CDR3 spans 15 residues. CDR3 sequence reads: CASTHSGSSIDEQFF. DNA of the CDR3: TGTGCCAGCACTCATAGCGGGAGTAGTATCGATGAGCAGTTCTTC. Based on the CDR3 plus reference TRBV11-3 and TRBJ2-1, the full variable domain is EAGVVQSPRYKIIEKKQPVAFWCNPISGHNTLYWYLQNLGQGPELLIRYENEEAVDDSQLPKDRFSAERLKGVDSTLKIQPAELGDSAVYLCASTHSGSSIDEQFFGPGTRLTVL.

The chain combines TRBV12-5 with TRBJ2-1, with TRBD2 matching over 8 bases. CDR3 length: 14 amino acids. The trim removed 7 bases at V and 10 bases at J, leaving 12 bases unmatched. Per germline, CDR1 LGHNT and CDR2 FRNRAP. Here the CDR3 DNA reads TGTGCTAGTGCCGACGGACCCGGACTAGCCGAGCAGTTCTTC. Its protein is CASADGPGLAEQFF.

This chain's CDR3 is CASTPGTAPYEQYF. CDR3 nucleotide sequence: TGTGCCAGCACCCCCGGGACAGCCCCCTACGAGCAGTACTTC. V usage is TRBV21-1 and J usage is TRBJ2-7; TRBD1, the table's D call, was not compared with the DNA. TRBV21-1 is assigned pseudogene status. This CDR3 is built from 14 residues.

This clone has just one count. The rearrangement links TRBV4-1 to TRBJ2-3; D unclear. Trimming took 4 bases from V and 8 from J, leaving 13 bases between them. CDR1 and CDR2 (germline): MGHRA, YSYEKL. The CDR3 totals 13 residues. The DNA for the CDR3 is TGCGCCAGCAGCCCCGGATTTCCCCTTACGCAGTATTTT. It translates to CASSPGFPLTQYF.

This CDR3 reads CASSSRLAGTIGNEQFF. CDR3 DNA: TGTGCCAGCAGTTCCCGACTAGCGGGAACGATAGGCAATGAGCAGTTCTTC. V gene TRBV27 combines with J gene TRBJ2-1, with 11 positions matching TRBD2. CDR3 size: 17 residues. Germline lookup yields CDR1 MNHEY and CDR2 SMNVEV (reference sequence). V shed 4 bases and J 6 bases; nucleotides not matched to a gene: 11.

This clone has a single count. The genes are TRBV28 and TRBJ1-5, with 7 bases aligning to TRBD1. V lost 6 bases, J lost 6 bases, and 11 bases stayed unmatched. Per germline, CDR1 MDHEN and CDR2 SYDVKM. The length of the CDR3 is 15 residues. The CDR3 spells CASRRPRGSGQPQHF. In nucleotides, the CDR3 is TGTGCCAGCAGACGCCCCAGGGGGTCGGGTCAGCCCCAGCATTTT.

V gene TRBV7-9 combines with J gene TRBJ2-4, with D possibly called TRBD1 or TRBD2 (6 bases each). Looked up from germline, CDR1 is SEHNR and CDR2 is FQNEAQ (reference sequence). This CDR3 contains 16 residues. The V gene lost 3 bases and the J gene lost 8 bases, with 20 bases spanning the gap. The CDR3 coding sequence is TGTGCCAGCAGCTTGGGGGGCTCGCAGGGGTCGTACATTCAGTACTTC. Its translation is CASSLGGSQGSYIQYF.

The V gene is TRBV10-3, the J gene TRBJ1-5, with TRBD1 matching 10 bases. There are 16 residues in the CDR3. Germline CDR1 reads ENHRY; CDR2 reads SYGVKD. V lost 4 bases, J lost 6 bases, and 9 bases stayed unmatched. The chain's CDR3 is CAISANVGQGIQPQHF. DNA for the CDR3: TGTGCCATCAGTGCCAATGTGGGACAGGGGATTCAGCCCCAGCATTTT.

The J gene is TRBJ1-4, the V gene TRBV10-3; tentatively, D is TRBD1 (6 bases). V lost 6 bases and J 0 bases, leaving 11 bases between the germline ends. CDR3 length equals 15 residues. Per germline, CDR1 ENHRY and CDR2 SYGVKD. The CDR3 loop reads CAISRTAATNEKLFF. DNA for the CDR3: TGTGCCATCAGCCGGACAGCTGCAACTAATGAAAAACTGTTTTTT.

This clone has a single count. The same CDR3 can be traced to other DNA sequences in this sample. V and J are TRBV5-4 and TRBJ2-7; D may be TRBD2 (6 bases). With 2 bases removed from V and 2 bases from J, the gap between germline ends came to 8 bases. Germline values: CDR1 SGHNT, CDR2 YYREEE (reference sequence). There are 13 residues in the CDR3. Written as DNA, the CDR3 is TGTGCCAGCAGCTTCGCGGGGACCTACGAGCAGTACTTC. It translates to CASSFAGTYEQYF.

V is TRBV6-6 and J is TRBJ2-3; maybe TRBD2 (5 bases). Trimming took off 5 bases at V and 8 bases at J, with 17 bases between the two ends. This CDR3 has 14 residues. CDR1 and CDR2 from the germline V gene are MNHNY and SVGAGI (reference sequence). The DNA for the CDR3 is TGTGCCAGCAGTGTGGGTGGAGGTTTTAGTACGCAGTATTTT. This gives the protein CASSVGGGFSTQYF.

The rearrangement links TRBV28 to TRBJ1-1; tentative D call: TRBD1 (5 bases). Germline CDR1 and CDR2: MDHEN and SYDVKM. The CDR3 loop spans 12 amino acids. The germline V and J ends were trimmed by 5 bases and 9 bases, with 13 bases remaining between them. CDR3 loop: CASSPSPGQAFF. In DNA form, the CDR3 reads TGTGCCAGCAGTCCTAGTCCGGGACAAGCTTTCTTT.

This clone was observed a single time. This chain's CDR3 is CASRNREEANVLTF. The DNA of the CDR3 is TGTGCCAGCAGAAACAGGGAAGAGGCCAACGTCCTGACTTTC. This chain connects TRBV6-5 to TRBJ2-6, with D maybe TRBD1 (6 bases). This CDR3 has 14 amino acids. The V and J ends lost 6 bases and 6 bases respectively, with 12 bases between them. CDR1 is MNHEY and CDR2 is SVGAGI in the germline V gene.

This chain uses TRBV11-2 with TRBJ2-2; D is uncertain. This CDR3 has 15 amino acids. Trimming cost V 0 bases and J 7 bases, with 12 bases left between them. CDR1 is SGHAT, CDR2 FQNNGV, per germline. The CDR3 nucleotides read TGTGCCAGCAGCTTAGATCAGTTTCGGAGCGGGGAGCTGTTTTTT. Residues: CASSLDQFRSGELFF.

The J gene is TRBJ2-7, the V gene TRBV7-7; TRBD2 aligns across 13 bases. The CDR3 totals 14 residues. The ends lost 4 bases at V and 6 bases at J; junction bases unmatched: 3. The germline CDR1 and CDR2 sequences are SSHAT and FNYEAQ (reference sequence). This CDR3 is CASSSGLAGAEQYF. In DNA, the CDR3 is TGTGCCAGCAGCTCAGGACTAGCGGGAGCCGAGCAGTACTTC.

V usage is TRBV6-9 and J usage is TRBJ2-1, with a weak D call TRBD1 (6 bases). The V end was cut by 6 bases, the J end by 2 bases, with 17 bases between. CDR1 and CDR2 (germline): MNHGY, SVAAGI. The CDR3 spans 16 residues. The CDR3 loop is CASSRNGGQTYNEQFF. The CDR3 DNA reads as TGTGCCAGCAGCCGGAATGGGGGACAAACCTACAATGAGCAGTTCTTC.

CDR3 DNA: TGCGCCAGCAGCCAAGATAGGGACGGAAACTATGGCTACACCTTC. It yields the protein CASSQDRDGNYGYTF. The V and J genes are TRBV4-1 and TRBJ1-2, with D maybe TRBD1 (5 bases). The CDR3 runs 15 residues. The germline V gene encodes CDR1 MGHRA and CDR2 YSYEKL. V was shortened by 0 bases and J by 2 bases, with 10 bases between the two germline ends.

J is TRBJ2-1 and V is TRBV9, with TRBD2 matching 12 bases. The CDR3 consists of 16 residues. Looked up from germline, CDR1 is SGDLS and CDR2 is YYNGEE. The V and J ends lost 3 bases and 8 bases, in that order; junction bases with no gene match: 9. CDR3: CASSGTGTSGHYEQFF. In nucleotides, the CDR3 is TGTGCCAGCAGCGGAACCGGGACTAGCGGGCACTATGAGCAGTTCTTC.

The chain recombines TRBV7-9 with TRBJ2-1; TRBD2 matches 9 bases. Germline lookup yields CDR1 SEHNR and CDR2 FQNEAQ (reference sequence). V shed 0 bases and J 7 bases; nucleotides not matched to a gene: 4. This CDR3 is 15 amino acids long. CDR3 amino acids: CASSLAWGLANEQFF. The CDR3 region has the DNA TGTGCCAGCAGCTTAGCGTGGGGACTAGCTAATGAGCAGTTCTTC.

With respect to this clone: At the DNA level, this CDR3 is encoded by other sequences in the same sample as well. V and J are TRBV28 and TRBJ2-7; D tentatively fits TRBD1 or TRBD2 (5 bases each). Germline CDR1 MDHEN, CDR2 SYDVKM. Trimming took off 3 bases at V and 7 bases at J, with 16 bases between the two ends. The CDR3 spans 14 residues. DNA for the CDR3: TGTGCCAGCAGTTTGCCGGGACCGCCATATGAGCAGTACTTC. Amino acids: CASSLPGPPYEQYF.

The chain employs TRBV10-3 and TRBJ1-4; unclear D gene. Trimming pared 11 bases from V and 2 bases from J, leaving 15 bases between. Germline CDR1 and CDR2: ENHRY and SYGVKD. This CDR3 has 14 residues. The CDR3 sequence is CASCGGGTNEKLFF. The CDR3 bases are TGTGCCTCCTGCGGCGGAGGGACTAATGAAAAACTGTTTTTT.

The V gene is TRBV19, the J gene TRBJ2-3; no clear D. Germline V gene data show CDR1 as LNHDA and CDR2 as SQIVND (reference sequence). This CDR3 spans 11 amino acids. V gave up 4 bases and J gave up 7 bases, with 6 bases separating them. CDR3 in DNA: TGTGCCAGTAGTACTCACTATACGCAGTATTTT. It translates to CASSTHYTQYF.